These 3 T cell receptor beta chains were all obtained from the same sample, sequenced in a study of CD8 T cells in ankylosing spondylitis. In TCRdb, the 5' RACE reads were re-called with MiXCR into one record per CDR3 protein. Seen here are hundreds of thousands of distinct CDR3 sequences, around 20% observed once, and the top ten hold 7.8%. The specimen was blood, either unsorted or a sorted T cell fraction (not recorded which). Receptors originate from a male donor with ankylosing spondylitis or in good health (not recorded which).

In its sample, this clonotype was seen many times. J is TRBJ2-2 and V is TRBV15; 8 positions agree with TRBD2. The CDR3 has 16 residues. V shed 4 bases and J 6 bases; nucleotides not matched to a gene: 10. Germline-derived CDR1 and CDR2 are LNHNV and YYDKDF (reference sequence). Here the CDR3 reads CATSTSFSGVPGELFF. Here the CDR3 DNA reads TGTGCCACCAGCACGTCGTTTAGCGGGGTTCCCGGGGAGCTGTTTTTT.

This clonotype was counted a few times. The J gene is TRBJ2-1, the V gene TRBV7-6; D is ambiguous. Looked up from germline, CDR1 is SGHVS and CDR2 is FNYEAQ. CDR3 length: 16 residues. V shed 2 bases and J shed 0 bases, with 11 bases lying between them. The CDR3 sequence: CASSLTPDGSYNEQFF. CDR3 sequence (DNA): TGTGCCAGCAGCTTAACCCCCGACGGCTCCTACAATGAGCAGTTCTTC.

CDR3 sequence reads: CASSASAGAVGELFF. CDR3 coding DNA: TGTGCCAGCAGTGCTTCAGCGGGGGCGGTAGGGGAGCTGTTTTTT. The V and J genes are TRBV12-3 or TRBV12-4 and TRBJ2-2, with 8 positions matching TRBD2. The J segment lost 8 bases and the V segment lost 5 bases, leaving 10 bases of the junction unmatched. The CDR3 sequence is 15 residues long.